The next 31 T cell receptor beta chains were all read from a single sample in a study of OX40 agonist ivuxolimab in advanced cancers. Assay used: immunoSEQ multiplex PCR; TCRdb lists only in-frame clones, some missing. The data contain fewer than 95,000 clones, more than 80% of them singletons. The input for sequencing was CD4+ or CD8+ T cells sorted from blood, taken in a trial of the OX40 agonist ivuxolimab. The receptor set was obtained from an adult with an advanced solid tumor such as melanoma, head and neck, liver or kidney cancer.

The chain combines TRBV5-1 with TRBJ2-7, with D unresolved. Germline V lookup: CDR1 SGHRS, CDR2 YFSETQ. V lost 0 bases to trimming and J lost 2 bases, with 12 bases between them. The CDR3 spans 15 residues. The CDR3 DNA reads as TGCGCCAGCAGCTTGGTAGGTCGCCTGGCCTACGAGCAGTACTTC. Protein sequence: CASSLVGRLAYEQYF.

The chain is built from TRBV6-1 and TRBJ1-5, with 10 bases identical to TRBD1. The CDR3 has 17 amino acids. Germline CDR1 MNHNS, CDR2 SASEGT. Trimming at V came to 3 bases and at J to 1 base, leaving 6 bases not matched to a gene. CDR3 in amino acids: CASSERTGGYSNQPQHF. The CDR3 region has the DNA TGTGCCAGCAGTGAGAGGACAGGGGGTTACAGCAATCAGCCCCAGCATTTT.

This clone was found once. This rearrangement joins TRBV4-2 to TRBJ2-1; the match to TRBD2 covers 9 bases. This CDR3 is built from 16 residues. J lost 6 bases, V lost 4 bases, and 10 bases had no gene match. Germline-derived CDR1 and CDR2 are LGHNA and YNFKEQ. The CDR3 bases are TGTGCCAGCAGCCTCCAACTTAGCGGGGGCGGCAATGAGCAGTTCTTC. Protein sequence: CASSLQLSGGGNEQFF.

The V and J genes are TRBV28 and TRBJ2-7; 8 bases agree with TRBD2. The germline gives CDR1 MDHEN, CDR2 SYDVKM. The CDR3 length is 11 residues. The J segment lost 9 bases and the V segment lost 10 bases, leaving 8 bases of the junction unmatched. CDR3: CATTGGFGQYF. The CDR3 DNA sequence: TGTGCCACGACGGGGGGGTTTGGGCAGTACTTC.

This chain links TRBV5-1 with TRBJ2-6; D not certain. The CDR3 consists of 16 residues. V lost 4 bases and J 0 bases, leaving 11 bases between the germline ends. In germline, CDR1 is SGHRS, CDR2 YFSETQ. The CDR3 reads CASSLGKSSGANVLTF. The CDR3, as DNA: TGCGCCAGCAGCCTTGGAAAGAGCTCTGGGGCCAACGTCCTGACTTTC.

V usage is TRBV7-2 and J usage is TRBJ1-2; no definite D call. The CDR3 totals 16 residues. Trimming pared 6 bases from V and 5 bases from J, leaving 22 bases between. The germline V gene encodes CDR1 SGHTA and CDR2 FQGNSA. CDR3 loop: CASRLLRALTRYGYTF. The CDR3 bases are TGTGCCAGCAGGTTACTCCGGGCCCTAACCCGGTATGGCTACACCTTC. Full variable domain (rest looked up from reference TRBV7-2 and TRBJ1-2): GAGVSQSPSNKVTEKGKDVELRCDPISGHTALYWYRQSLGQGLEFLIYFQGNSAPDKSGLPSDRFSAERTGGSVSTLTIQRTQQEDSAVYLCASRLLRALTRYGYTFGSGTRLTVV.

The V call is TRBV5-1, the J call TRBJ1-1, with D maybe TRBD1 (5 bases). The length of the CDR3 is 15 residues. Looked up from germline, CDR1 is SGHRS and CDR2 is YFSETQ. Trimming cost V 3 bases and J 4 bases, with 16 bases left between them. CDR3 in amino acids: CASSWGGAGGTEAFF. CDR3 in DNA: TGCGCCAGCAGCTGGGGCGGGGCTGGGGGCACTGAAGCTTTCTTT.

In DNA form, the CDR3 reads TGTGCCAGCAGTTCGGATGCCTACGAGCAGTACGTC. Translating it yields CASSSDAYEQYV. This chain uses TRBV6-6 with TRBJ2-7; D remains unclear. The CDR3 is 12 residues long. Germline V gives CDR1 MNHNY, CDR2 SVGAGI (reference sequence). Trimming stripped 4 bases from V and 2 bases from J, with 6 bases between.

This clone is a singleton in its sample. The chain is built from TRBV7-2 and TRBJ2-5; D is perhaps TRBD2 (6 bases). Germline loops: CDR1 SGHTA, CDR2 FQGNSA. CDR3 size: 17 residues. Trimming took off 2 bases at V and 2 bases at J, with 18 bases between the two ends. The CDR3 reads CASSLPRGLAFQETQYF. CDR3 in DNA: TGTGCCAGCAGCTTACCGCGGGGCTTAGCTTTTCAAGAGACCCAGTACTTC.

V gene TRBV30 combines with J gene TRBJ2-2; no reliable D call. From germline, CDR1 is GTSNPN and CDR2 SVGIG (reference sequence). This CDR3 has 11 amino acids. Trimming cost V 2 bases and J 5 bases, with 3 bases left between them. The CDR3 nucleotides read TGTGCCTGGAGTAGGACCGGGGAGCTGTTTTTT. Residues: CAWSRTGELFF.

The chain carries TRBV7-7 and TRBJ2-5; 8 positions agree with TRBD1. Germline V gene lookup returns CDR1 SSHAT and CDR2 FNYEAQ (reference sequence). The CDR3 is 16 amino acids. V was pared by 6 bases and J by 2 bases, with 11 bases of the junction left unmatched. The CDR3 region is CASRPLYRDRQETQYF. In nucleotides, the CDR3 is TGTGCCAGCAGACCTTTATACCGGGACAGGCAAGAGACCCAGTACTTC.

The chain combines TRBV7-3 with TRBJ1-2; 9 nucleotides line up with TRBD1. The CDR3 covers 16 residues. With V trimmed by 0 bases and J by 7 bases, 9 bases remained unmatched. Germline-derived CDR1 and CDR2 are SGHTA and FQGTGA. The CDR3 spells CASSLTPTGGVFGYTF. Here the CDR3 DNA reads TGTGCCAGCAGCTTAACTCCCACAGGGGGCGTGTTTGGCTACACCTTC.

The J gene is TRBJ1-1, the V gene TRBV28; tentative D call: TRBD1 (5 bases). Looked up from germline, CDR1 is MDHEN and CDR2 is SYDVKM. The CDR3 totals 13 residues. V was shortened by 7 bases and J by 7 bases, with 16 bases between the two germline ends. The CDR3 loop reads CASTPGPAYEAFF. In DNA form, the CDR3 reads TGTGCCAGCACCCCGGGACCCGCCTATGAAGCTTTCTTT. The entire variable domain, with the rest obtained from reference TRBV28 and TRBJ1-1, is as follows: DVKVTQSSRYLVKRTGEKVFLECVQDMDHENMFWYRQDPGLGLRLIYFSYDVKMKEKGDIPEGYSVSREKKERFSLILESASTNQTSMYLCASTPGPAYEAFFGQGTRLTVV.

The V call is TRBV11-1, the J call TRBJ1-1; D possibly corresponds to TRBD1 (5 bases). CDR3 length: 17 residues. Trimming cost V 5 bases and J 0 bases, with 19 bases left between them. The V gene's germline CDR1 is SGHAT and CDR2 FQDESV (reference sequence). CDR3 residues: CASSKGWRGPLNTEAFF. CDR3 sequence (DNA): TGTGCCAGCAGCAAAGGTTGGAGGGGACCTCTGAACACTGAAGCTTTCTTT.

V and J are TRBV9 and TRBJ2-5, with 8 bases fitting TRBD1. The CDR3 spans 15 residues. CDR1 and CDR2 (germline): SGDLS, YYNGEE. J gave up 3 bases and V 3 bases, and 7 bases lay outside the gene matches. The CDR3 is CASSGGDRIKETQYF. The CDR3 region has the DNA TGTGCCAGCAGCGGGGGGGACAGGATTAAAGAGACCCAGTACTTC.

V gene TRBV6-5 combines with J gene TRBJ1-1; possible D gene TRBD1, 6 bases. From germline, CDR1 is MNHEY and CDR2 SVGAGI. Trimming shortened V by 2 bases and J by 7 bases, and 11 bases separated the two germline ends. This CDR3 is 13 amino acids long. In nucleotides, the CDR3 is TGTGCCAGCAGTTACAGAATGGACAGTGAAGCTTTCTTT. Its translation is CASSYRMDSEAFF.

The table lists this clone with a few counts. V is TRBV11-2 and J is TRBJ2-1; D not resolved. Germline loops: CDR1 SGHAT, CDR2 FQNNGV. CDR3 size: 16 residues. The V end was cut by 0 bases, the J end by 5 bases, with 14 bases between. CDR3 bases: TGTGCCAGCAGCTTAGATACGGGCATCGGCCACAATGAGCAGTTCTTC. It translates to CASSLDTGIGHNEQFF.

This rearrangement joins TRBV10-1 to TRBJ1-1; D is perhaps TRBD1 (6 bases). Germline CDR1 reads WNHNN; CDR2 reads SYGVQD (reference sequence). Trimming stripped 6 bases from V and 5 bases from J, with 10 bases between. CDR3 length: 12 amino acids. The DNA of the CDR3 is TGCGCCAGCAGAGGTCAGGGGACTGAAGCTTTCTTT. Its protein is CASRGQGTEAFF.

The V and J genes are TRBV20-1 and TRBJ2-7, with D unclear. Trimming removed 6 bases from V and 3 bases from J, with 6 bases in between. The CDR3 is made up of 10 amino acids. Germline V CDR1 and CDR2: DFQATT, SNEGSKA (reference sequence). The CDR3 nucleotides read TGCAGTGCCGCTGACTACGAGCAGTACTTC. This sequence encodes CSAADYEQYF.

CDR3 sequence: CASSTQAYEQYF. CDR3 in DNA: TGTGCCAGCAGCACACAGGCCTACGAGCAGTACTTC. The genes are TRBV7-9 and TRBJ2-7; the D gene is possibly TRBD1 (5 bases). Trimming removed 5 bases at V and 2 bases at J, with 7 bases between. Germline values: CDR1 SEHNR, CDR2 FQNEAQ (reference sequence). This CDR3 has 12 residues.

This chain links TRBV7-2 with TRBJ1-2, with TRBD1 matching over 8 bases. This CDR3 spans 15 amino acids. Germline trimming cut 5 bases from V and 6 bases from J; bases unmatched to any gene: 11. CDR1 is SGHTA, CDR2 FQGNSA, per germline. CDR3 coding DNA: TGTGCCAGCAGCCGAACGCAGGGGGCGCGGGATGGCTACACCTTC. It codes for CASSRTQGARDGYTF. The entire variable domain, with the rest obtained from reference TRBV7-2 and TRBJ1-2, is as follows: GAGVSQSPSNKVTEKGKDVELRCDPISGHTALYWYRQSLGQGLEFLIYFQGNSAPDKSGLPSDRFSAERTGGSVSTLTIQRTQQEDSAVYLCASSRTQGARDGYTFGSGTRLTVV.

V is TRBV10-3 and J is TRBJ2-3, with D maybe TRBD2 (5 bases). Germline lookup yields CDR1 ENHRY and CDR2 SYGVKD. Deletions cut 7 bases from V and 0 bases from J, with 11 bases between. This CDR3 is built from 14 residues. The chain's CDR3 is CAITRGSSTDTQYF. CDR3 DNA: TGTGCCATCACCCGGGGATCTAGCACAGATACGCAGTATTTT.

As concerns this clone: The sample contains more than one DNA sequence encoding this CDR3. The chain carries TRBV5-6 and TRBJ2-7; TRBD2 is a possible D gene (5 bases). The CDR3 runs 13 residues. V was pared by 4 bases and J by 2 bases, with 10 bases between. Germline V gives CDR1 SGHDT, CDR2 YYEEEE. The CDR3 DNA sequence: TGTGCCAGCAGCCGGACTGGTCCCTACGAGCAGTACTTC. This encodes CASSRTGPYEQYF. The full variable domain, rest sourced from reference TRBV5-6 and TRBJ2-7, is DAGVTQSPTHLIKTRGQQVTLRCSPKSGHDTVSWYQQALGQGPQFIFQYYEEEERQRGNFPDRFSGHQFPNYSSELNVNALLLGDSALYLCASSRTGPYEQYFGPGTRLTVT.

The chain links TRBV6-1 to TRBJ1-4; a possible D gene is TRBD1 (6 bases). In germline, CDR1 is MNHNS, CDR2 SASEGT. CDR3 length: 15 residues. V was pared by 7 bases and J by 7 bases, with 19 bases between. The CDR3 DNA sequence: TGTGCCAGCACCATACAGGGCACAGGGATTGAAAAACTGTTTTTT. It is translated as CASTIQGTGIEKLFF.

The rearrangement uses TRBV15 and TRBJ2-2, with 8 bases lining up with TRBD2. The junction had 13 bases not matched to a gene; V was cut back by 7 bases and J by 6 bases. The CDR3 sequence is 16 residues long. Germline V CDR1 and CDR2: LNHNV, YYDKDF (reference sequence). As DNA, the CDR3 is TGTGCCACCACCCCACTTGGGACTAGAATGCCCGGGGAGCTGTTTTTT. This gives the protein CATTPLGTRMPGELFF.

The chain has TRBV29-1 and TRBJ1-5; perhaps TRBD1 as D (5 bases). The CDR3 length is 14 residues. Trimming cost V 4 bases and J 2 bases, with 12 bases left between them. The V gene's germline CDR1 is SQVTM and CDR2 ANQGSEA. This CDR3 reads CSVAKGSGNQPQHF. The DNA of the CDR3 is TGCAGCGTTGCGAAGGGGAGCGGCAATCAGCCCCAGCATTTT.

As DNA, the CDR3 is TGTGCCAGCTCGCGGACCACCGGGGGCCCAAGCTCTGGGGCCAACGTCCTGACTTTC. It yields the protein CASSRTTGGPSSGANVLTF. The chain couples TRBV18 to TRBJ2-6; D is possibly TRBD1 or TRBD2 (6 bases each). V was trimmed by 6 bases and J by 0 bases, leaving 21 bases between them. The germline gives CDR1 KGHSH, CDR2 LQKENI. The CDR3 covers 19 residues.

This clone is a singleton in its sample. V and J are TRBV9 and TRBJ1-4; D remains ambiguous. V was trimmed by 0 bases and J by 7 bases, leaving 13 bases between them. The CDR3 is 15 residues long. Germline values: CDR1 SGDLS, CDR2 YYNGEE. CDR3: CASSVEGYPSEKLFF. CDR3 nucleotide sequence: TGTGCCAGCAGCGTAGAAGGGTACCCAAGTGAAAAACTGTTTTTT.

V and J are TRBV28 and TRBJ1-2; D is perhaps TRBD1 (5 bases). Trimming removed 4 bases from V and 4 bases from J, with 10 bases in between. Germline CDR1 reads MDHEN; CDR2 reads SYDVKM. The CDR3 extends over 13 amino acids. The CDR3 reads CASSYSGGYGYTF. The CDR3 nucleotides read TGTGCCAGCAGTTACTCGGGGGGCTATGGCTACACCTTC.

V and J are TRBV28 and TRBJ2-7, with a tentative D call TRBD2 (5 bases). V lost 3 bases and J 5 bases, leaving 11 bases between the germline ends. Looked up from germline, CDR1 is MDHEN and CDR2 is SYDVKM. The CDR3 totals 13 residues. For the CDR3, the DNA is TGTGCCAGCAGTTTTGGGAGTTTGAACGAGCAGTACTTC. Translated, it gives CASSFGSLNEQYF.

The chain uses TRBV19 and TRBJ2-5; TRBD1 is a possible D gene (6 bases). The CDR3 sequence is 13 residues long. The germline V gene has CDR1 LNHDA and CDR2 SQIVND (reference sequence). The ends were cut back, 10 bases at V and 5 bases at J, with 17 bases in the middle. CDR3 coding DNA: TGTGCCACCGTGAACAGGGAAAAGGAGACCCAGTACTTC. This translates into CATVNREKETQYF.